Listed below are T cell receptor beta chains from one sample, sequenced in a study of T-cell reconstitution after alpha-beta-depleted transplantation in children. TCRdb itself ran the PCR reads through MiXCR, one entry per CDR3 protein. The top ten clones hold approximately 2.9% of a sample with some 250,000 distinct CDR3 sequences, 12% of them seen once. This specimen was PBMCs from the stem cell graft donor, taken from the stem cell graft. These receptors all stem from a human donor who donated a stem cell graft to a child with acute lymphoblastic leukemia. The CDR3 runs from the conserved cysteine through the conserved F or W. D genes are given only for firm matches. A clone size is listed for some rows: how often the clone was seen (once, few, many), or a class if it is expanded.

v_call: TRBV4-3; j_call: TRBJ1-4; cdr3_length: 16; d_call: .; clone_size: .; cdr3_aa: CASSQDFVTTNEKLFF; cdr3_nt: TGCGCCAGCAGCCAAGACTTCGTCACAACTAATGAAAAACTGTTTTTT
v_call: TRBV20-1; j_call: TRBJ1-1; cdr3_length: 14; d_call: .; clone_size: many; cdr3_aa: CSAWDSLLNTEAFF; cdr3_nt: TGCAGTGCTTGGGACTCATTATTGAACACTGAAGCTTTCTTT
v_call: TRBV5-1; j_call: TRBJ2-7; cdr3_length: 14; d_call: .; clone_size: .; cdr3_aa: CASSWGHSSYEQYF; cdr3_nt: TGCGCCTCCTCTTGGGGGCACTCCTCCTACGAGCAGTACTTC
v_call: TRBV20-1; j_call: TRBJ2-1; cdr3_length: 16; d_call: TRBD2; clone_size: many; cdr3_aa: CSATRVSGGFYNEQFF; cdr3_nt: TGCAGTGCCACCAGGGTATCGGGGGGTTTCTACAATGAGCAGTTCTTC
v_call: TRBV7-2; j_call: TRBJ1-1; cdr3_length: 15; d_call: TRBD1; clone_size: many; cdr3_aa: CASSWKGQDHLGAFF; cdr3_nt: TGTGCCAGCAGCTGGAAGGGACAGGACCACCTCGGAGCTTTCTTT
v_call: TRBV11-2; j_call: TRBJ2-7; cdr3_length: 15; d_call: TRBD1; clone_size: many; cdr3_aa: CASSLVGDRVDEQYF; cdr3_nt: TGTGCCAGCAGCTTAGTCGGTGACAGGGTGGACGAGCAGTACTTC
v_call: TRBV6-1; j_call: TRBJ2-7; cdr3_length: 13; d_call: TRBD1; clone_size: few; cdr3_aa: CASSTTGLSEQYF; cdr3_nt: TGTGCCAGCAGTACGACAGGGTTAAGCGAGCAGTACTTC
v_call: TRBV12-3/TRBV12-4; j_call: TRBJ1-6; cdr3_length: 15; d_call: .; clone_size: many; cdr3_aa: CASSSMGATNSPLHF; cdr3_nt: TGTGCCAGCAGTTCTATGGGGGCGACGAATTCACCCCTCCACTTT
v_call: TRBV28; j_call: TRBJ2-7; cdr3_length: 13; d_call: .; clone_size: many; cdr3_aa: CASTHVTRYEQYF; cdr3_nt: TGTGCCAGCACCCATGTGACACGCTACGAGCAGTACTTC
v_call: TRBV12-3/TRBV12-4; j_call: TRBJ2-3; cdr3_length: 16; d_call: .; clone_size: few; cdr3_aa: CASSLQAGALTDTQYF; cdr3_nt: TGTGCCAGCAGTTTACAGGCGGGGGCACTCACAGATACGCAGTATTTT
v_call: TRBV27; j_call: TRBJ1-3; cdr3_length: 16; d_call: .; clone_size: many; cdr3_aa: CASSFSDASSGNTIYF; cdr3_nt: TGTGCCAGCAGTTTTTCAGACGCCAGCTCTGGAAACACCATATATTTT
v_call: TRBV5-1; j_call: TRBJ2-2; cdr3_length: 14; d_call: .; clone_size: many; cdr3_aa: CASSLSGPTGELFF; cdr3_nt: TGCGCCAGCAGCTTGTCAGGACCTACCGGGGAGCTGTTTTTT
v_call: TRBV20-1; j_call: TRBJ2-7; cdr3_length: 15; d_call: .; clone_size: few; cdr3_aa: CSASPWQVSLYEQYF; cdr3_nt: TGCAGTGCTAGTCCCTGGCAGGTCTCCCTCTACGAGCAGTACTTC
v_call: TRBV12-5; j_call: TRBJ2-5; cdr3_length: 15; d_call: .; clone_size: many; cdr3_aa: CASGLRAGGLETQYF; cdr3_nt: TGTGCTAGTGGTTTGAGGGCAGGCGGCTTGGAGACCCAGTACTTC
v_call: TRBV7-2; j_call: TRBJ1-2; cdr3_length: 13; d_call: .; clone_size: many; cdr3_aa: CASSLDQIDGYTF; cdr3_nt: TGTGCCAGCAGCTTAGACCAGATCGATGGCTACACCTTC
v_call: TRBV28; j_call: TRBJ2-3; cdr3_length: 13; d_call: .; clone_size: .; cdr3_aa: CASREVRSDTQYF; cdr3_nt: TGTGCCAGCAGGGAGGTGAGGAGTGATACGCAGTATTTT
v_call: TRBV6-5; j_call: TRBJ1-1; cdr3_length: 13; d_call: .; clone_size: many; cdr3_aa: CASRGTSGTEAFF; cdr3_nt: TGTGCCAGCAGGGGGACATCAGGCACTGAAGCTTTCTTT
v_call: TRBV6-2/TRBV6-3; j_call: TRBJ1-5; cdr3_length: 14; d_call: .; clone_size: many; cdr3_aa: CASSLRGGNQPQHF; cdr3_nt: TGTGCCAGCAGTTTACGGGGGGGCAATCAGCCCCAGCATTTT
v_call: TRBV7-9; j_call: TRBJ1-2; cdr3_length: 14; d_call: .; clone_size: many; cdr3_aa: CASSRSGENYGYTF; cdr3_nt: TGTGCCAGCAGCAGATCAGGGGAGAACTATGGCTACACCTTC
v_call: TRBV6-1; j_call: TRBJ1-1; cdr3_length: 14; d_call: .; clone_size: many; cdr3_aa: CASSKDRRNTEAFF; cdr3_nt: TGTGCCAGCTCAAAGGATCGGCGGAACACTGAAGCTTTCTTT
v_call: TRBV6-5; j_call: TRBJ2-6; cdr3_length: 14; d_call: .; clone_size: many; cdr3_aa: CASSYQGGANVLTF; cdr3_nt: TGTGCCAGCAGTTACCAGGGGGGGGCCAACGTCCTGACTTTC
v_call: TRBV6-5; j_call: TRBJ2-7; cdr3_length: 15; d_call: TRBD2; clone_size: many; cdr3_aa: CASSSRTSGHYEQYF; cdr3_nt: TGTGCCAGCAGTTCTCGGACTAGCGGGCACTACGAGCAGTACTTC
v_call: TRBV4-3; j_call: TRBJ2-7; cdr3_length: 13; d_call: .; clone_size: many; cdr3_aa: CASSLSKYDEQYF; cdr3_nt: TGCGCCAGCAGCCTCTCCAAGTACGACGAGCAGTACTTC
v_call: TRBV10-3; j_call: TRBJ1-1; cdr3_length: 13; d_call: TRBD1; clone_size: many; cdr3_aa: CAISYRGDTEAFF; cdr3_nt: TGTGCCATCAGCTACAGGGGCGATACTGAAGCTTTCTTT
v_call: TRBV20-1; j_call: TRBJ1-5; cdr3_length: 13; d_call: TRBD1; clone_size: many; cdr3_aa: CSVADRDDQPQHF; cdr3_nt: TGCAGTGTCGCGGACAGGGATGATCAGCCCCAGCATTTT
v_call: TRBV14; j_call: TRBJ2-5; cdr3_length: 17; d_call: .; clone_size: .; cdr3_aa: CASSQDSSVPVQEAQYF; cdr3_nt: TGTGCCAGCAGCCAAGATTCGAGTGTGCCAGTCCAAGAGGCCCAGTACTTC
v_call: TRBV29-1; j_call: TRBJ2-7; cdr3_length: 12; d_call: TRBD1; clone_size: many; cdr3_aa: CSSGDSTYEQYF; cdr3_nt: TGCAGCTCAGGGGACAGTACCTACGAGCAGTACTTC
v_call: TRBV20-1; j_call: TRBJ2-3; cdr3_length: 16; d_call: .; clone_size: many; cdr3_aa: CSAPTDRGLSPDTQYF; cdr3_nt: TGCAGTGCTCCTACTGACCGGGGACTTTCCCCCGATACGCAGTATTTT
v_call: TRBV6-1; j_call: TRBJ2-1; cdr3_length: 15; d_call: .; clone_size: many; cdr3_aa: CASSREKGIYNEQFF; cdr3_nt: TGTGCCAGCAGCCGGGAGAAGGGTATATACAATGAGCAGTTCTTC
v_call: TRBV6-5; j_call: TRBJ1-4; cdr3_length: 15; d_call: .; clone_size: many; cdr3_aa: CASSYSETVGEKLFF; cdr3_nt: TGTGCCAGCAGTTACTCGGAGACGGTGGGGGAAAAACTGTTTTTT
v_call: TRBV20-1; j_call: TRBJ2-7; cdr3_length: 15; d_call: TRBD2; clone_size: many; cdr3_aa: CSARDRLALAYEQYF; cdr3_nt: TGCAGTGCTAGAGATCGACTAGCGCTAGCCTACGAGCAGTACTTC
v_call: TRBV3-1; j_call: TRBJ2-1; cdr3_length: 17; d_call: .; clone_size: .; cdr3_aa: CASCQDRGLSSYNEQFF; cdr3_nt: TGTGCCTCCTGCCAAGATCGGGGTCTTAGCTCCTACAATGAGCAGTTCTTC
v_call: TRBV28; j_call: TRBJ2-1; cdr3_length: 13; d_call: .; clone_size: many; cdr3_aa: CASSLQLDNEQFF; cdr3_nt: TGTGCCAGCAGTTTACAATTAGACAATGAGCAGTTCTTC
v_call: TRBV28; j_call: TRBJ2-7; cdr3_length: 15; d_call: .; clone_size: .; cdr3_aa: CASSLGGGSFYEQYF; cdr3_nt: TGTGCCAGCAGTTTAGGAGGGGGCTCGTTCTACGAGCAGTACTTC
v_call: TRBV9; j_call: TRBJ2-1; cdr3_length: 13; d_call: .; clone_size: .; cdr3_aa: CASSVVTGDEQFF; cdr3_nt: TGTGCCAGCAGCGTAGTGACGGGAGATGAGCAGTTCTTC
v_call: TRBV19; j_call: TRBJ2-1; cdr3_length: 15; d_call: TRBD1; clone_size: few; cdr3_aa: CASSTGQGHYNEQFF; cdr3_nt: TGTGCCAGTAGTACCGGACAGGGCCACTACAATGAGCAGTTCTTC
v_call: TRBV10-3; j_call: TRBJ2-3; cdr3_length: 13; d_call: .; clone_size: .; cdr3_aa: CAISEGVTDTQYF; cdr3_nt: TGTGCCATCAGTGAAGGGGTGACAGATACGCAGTATTTT
v_call: TRBV5-1; j_call: TRBJ2-3; cdr3_length: 16; d_call: .; clone_size: many; cdr3_aa: CASSPDELPSTDTQYF; cdr3_nt: TGCGCCAGCAGTCCTGATGAACTTCCTAGCACAGATACGCAGTATTTT
v_call: TRBV7-2; j_call: TRBJ2-2; cdr3_length: 14; d_call: .; clone_size: many; cdr3_aa: CASSLWVFTGELFF; cdr3_nt: TGTGCCAGCAGCTTATGGGTCTTCACCGGGGAGCTGTTTTTT
v_call: TRBV12-3/TRBV12-4; j_call: TRBJ2-5; cdr3_length: 12; d_call: .; clone_size: many; cdr3_aa: CASSLKRETQYF; cdr3_nt: TGTGCCAGCAGTTTGAAACGGGAGACCCAGTACTTC
v_call: TRBV18; j_call: TRBJ1-1; cdr3_length: 15; d_call: .; clone_size: few; cdr3_aa: CASSPSRRAVTEAFF; cdr3_nt: TGTGCCAGCTCACCCTCACGCAGGGCGGTCACTGAAGCTTTCTTT
v_call: TRBV4-1; j_call: TRBJ2-7; cdr3_length: 13; d_call: .; clone_size: many; cdr3_aa: CASSQEQTYEQYF; cdr3_nt: TGCGCCAGCAGCCAGGAACAGACCTACGAGCAGTACTTC
v_call: TRBV10-2; j_call: TRBJ2-3; cdr3_length: 14; d_call: .; clone_size: .; cdr3_aa: CASRTEGAPGTQYF; cdr3_nt: TGCGCCAGCAGGACGGAGGGAGCGCCAGGTACGCAGTATTTT
v_call: TRBV20-1; j_call: TRBJ2-1; cdr3_length: 14; d_call: TRBD2; clone_size: many; cdr3_aa: CSAPGGGRTYEQFF; cdr3_nt: TGCAGTGCCCCTGGAGGCGGGAGGACGTATGAGCAGTTCTTC
v_call: TRBV29-1; j_call: TRBJ2-7; cdr3_length: 13; d_call: .; clone_size: .; cdr3_aa: CSVEGRGSHEQYF; cdr3_nt: TGCAGCGTTGAGGGCAGGGGTTCCCACGAGCAGTACTTC
v_call: TRBV6-5; j_call: TRBJ1-3; cdr3_length: 17; d_call: .; clone_size: many; cdr3_aa: CASSNSDGSFSGNTIYF; cdr3_nt: TGTGCCAGCAGCAACTCGGACGGTAGTTTTTCTGGAAACACCATATATTTT
v_call: TRBV18; j_call: TRBJ2-5; cdr3_length: 14; d_call: .; clone_size: many; cdr3_aa: CASSPDTSRETQYF; cdr3_nt: TGTGCCAGCTCACCAGACACCAGCCGAGAGACCCAGTACTTC
v_call: TRBV7-2; j_call: TRBJ2-3; cdr3_length: 14; d_call: .; clone_size: many; cdr3_aa: CASTPIRGVDTQYF; cdr3_nt: TGTGCCAGCACACCTATTCGGGGAGTAGATACGCAGTATTTT